The 26 T cell receptor beta chains presented below share a single source sample, sequenced in a study of response to subunit inactivated influenza vaccine. TCRdb reanalysed the RT-PCR reads using MiXCR and keeps one entry per CDR3 protein. In the table there are some 300,000 distinct CDR3 sequences, around 22% of which are singletons. Sequenced material: PBMCs from blood, taken around 22 months after vaccination. The receptors shown here come from a man aged 50 to 75 who received an inactivated influenza vaccine.

V gene TRBV7-2 combines with J gene TRBJ1-4, with TRBD1 as a possible D gene (5 bases). V lost 6 bases to trimming and J lost 9 bases, with 17 bases between them. The CDR3 extends over 14 amino acids. CDR1 is SGHTA, CDR2 FQGNSA, per germline. The CDR3 protein is CASSLGAPQKKLFF. The CDR3 nucleotides read TGTGCCAGCAGTCTAGGGGCCCCACAAAAAAAACTGTTTTTT.

This clonotype was recorded a few times. This chain's CDR3 is CSAATGALAGYGYTF. Here the CDR3 DNA reads TGCAGTGCAGCTACCGGGGCCCTGGCGGGCTATGGCTACACCTTC. The chain combines TRBV20-1 with TRBJ1-2; a possible D gene is TRBD1 (5 bases). CDR1 is DFQATT and CDR2 is SNEGSKA in the germline V gene (reference sequence). CDR3 length: 15 amino acids. Trimming removed 6 bases at V and 4 bases at J, with 21 bases between.

This clonotype has a handful of counts. The chain employs TRBV5-1 and TRBJ2-3; no reliable D call. CDR3 length: 14 residues. Trimming shortened V by 0 bases and J by 4 bases, and 9 bases separated the two germline ends. The germline gives CDR1 SGHRS, CDR2 YFSETQ. The CDR3 nucleotides are TGCGCCAGCAGCTTGGTGGTCCAGGCAGATACGCAGTATTTT. This translates into CASSLVVQADTQYF. Full variable domain (remainder filled in from reference TRBV5-1 and TRBJ2-3): KAGVTQTPRYLIKTRGQQVTLSCSPISGHRSVSWYQQTPGQGLQFLFEYFSETQRNKGNFPGRFSGRQFSNSRSEMNVSTLELGDSALYLCASSLVVQADTQYFGPGTRLTVL.

The table lists this clonotype with many counts. CDR3: CASSTWTDLSSYNSPLHF. CDR3 sequence (DNA): TGTGCCAGCAGTACCTGGACAGACCTAAGCTCCTATAATTCACCCCTCCACTTT. The chain has TRBV28 and TRBJ1-6; D might be TRBD1 (6 bases). CDR1 MDHEN and CDR2 SYDVKM come from the germline V gene. V lost 5 bases to trimming and J lost 0 bases, with 17 bases between them. CDR3 length: 18 residues.

This clonotype has a handful of counts. The chain uses TRBV28 and TRBJ2-5; 9 bases line up with TRBD2. V was clipped by 8 bases and J by 1 base; unmatched bases: 5. Per the germline V gene, CDR1 is MDHEN and CDR2 is SYDVKM. The CDR3 loop spans 14 amino acids. CDR3 sequence (DNA): TGTGCCAGCTCGTGGCGGGGGGGCCAAGAGACCCAGTACTTC. Translation gives CASSWRGGQETQYF.

The J gene is TRBJ2-1, the V gene TRBV24-1; 8 positions agree with TRBD1. This CDR3 is built from 16 residues. Germline trimming cut 4 bases from V and 5 bases from J; bases unmatched to any gene: 9. In germline, CDR1 is KGHDR, CDR2 SFDVKD. In nucleotides, the CDR3 is TGTGCCACCAGTGACCCGCCGGGACAGGCCAACAATGAGCAGTTCTTC. Amino acid sequence: CATSDPPGQANNEQFF.

In DNA form, the CDR3 reads TGTGCCAGCGGAGGACAGGTGTGGAGCACCGGGGAGCTGTTTTTT. This sequence encodes CASGGQVWSTGELFF. The chain recombines TRBV2 with TRBJ2-2, with 7 bases fitting TRBD1. With V trimmed by 8 bases and J by 4 bases, 10 bases remained unmatched. This CDR3 is built from 15 residues. Germline CDR1 and CDR2: SNHLY and FYNNEI.

The rearrangement joins TRBV12-3 or TRBV12-4 to TRBJ2-1; no definite D call. The CDR3 consists of 13 residues. V was shortened by 6 bases and J by 4 bases, with 10 bases between the two germline ends. The CDR3 DNA follows: TGTGCCAGCAGCCAACTCAAATACAATGAGCAGTTCTTC. Amino acid sequence: CASSQLKYNEQFF.

Of note for this clonotype: The junction departs from germline at one end; a sequencing error may be responsible. The chain links TRBV3-1 to TRBJ1-5, with no clear D. The germline CDR1 and CDR2 sequences are LGHDT and YNNKEL (reference sequence). The CDR3 has 14 amino acids. CDR3 sequence: CASNQVGSNQPQHF. The CDR3 DNA sequence: TGTGCCAGCAACCAAGTCGGTAGCAATCAGCCCCAGCATTTT.

This clonotype has more than one count but fewer than ten. The chain uses TRBV3-1 and TRBJ2-3; TRBD2 aligns across 8 bases. V gave up 4 bases and J gave up 6 bases; unmatched junction bases: 9. CDR1 and CDR2 from the germline V gene are LGHDT and YNNKEL (reference sequence). The CDR3 length is 15 residues. The CDR3 sequence: CASSPTGTREDTQYF. The CDR3 DNA reads as TGTGCCAGCAGCCCTACCGGGACTAGGGAGGATACGCAGTATTTT.

The rearrangement uses TRBV4-1 and TRBJ1-5; possibly TRBD1 for D (5 bases). CDR3 length: 15 amino acids. The V gene lost 1 base and the J gene lost 1 base, with 8 bases spanning the gap. Germline V lookup: CDR1 MGHRA, CDR2 YSYEKL. DNA for the CDR3: TGCGCCAGCAGCCAAGCGGGGCGCAGCAATCAGCCCCAGCATTTT. As protein: CASSQAGRSNQPQHF.

The rearrangement links TRBV2 to TRBJ2-7, with D tentatively TRBD2 (6 bases). In germline, CDR1 is SNHLY, CDR2 FYNNEI. V dropped 3 bases and J dropped 2 bases, with 14 bases sitting between them. The length of the CDR3 is 15 residues. Here the CDR3 DNA reads TGTGCCAGCAGTGAGGAGATAGGGGAGGCCTACGAGCAGTACTTC. It codes for CASSEEIGEAYEQYF.

This clonotype was seen more than once but under ten times. The chain carries TRBV7-2 and TRBJ1-5, with 7 positions matching TRBD1. Germline trimming cut 3 bases from V and 6 bases from J; bases unmatched to any gene: 5. The CDR3 is made up of 14 amino acids. Germline assignment: CDR1 SGHTA and CDR2 FQGNSA. CDR3 sequence reads: CASSFRTGGQPQHF. CDR3 bases: TGTGCCAGCAGCTTCCGGACAGGCGGTCAGCCCCAGCATTTT. Using reference TRBV7-2 and TRBJ1-5 for the parts outside the CDR3, the full variable domain is GAGVSQSPSNKVTEKGKDVELRCDPISGHTALYWYRQSLGQGLEFLIYFQGNSAPDKSGLPSDRFSAERTGGSVSTLTIQRTQQEDSAVYLCASSFRTGGQPQHFGDGTRLSIL.

This clonotype occurred a few times. The chain joins TRBV20-1 to TRBJ2-6; 8 nucleotides line up with TRBD1. Germline CDR1 is DFQATT and CDR2 is SNEGSKA (reference sequence). The CDR3 sequence is 17 residues long. Unmatched junction bases numbered 4, after V lost 0 bases and J lost 0 bases. CDR3 residues: CSARDRTGFSGANVLTF. The DNA of the CDR3 is TGCAGTGCTAGAGACCGGACAGGGTTCTCTGGGGCCAACGTCCTGACTTTC.

V and J are TRBV5-1 and TRBJ1-6, with TRBD1 matching over 8 bases. V was clipped by 4 bases and J by 14 bases; unmatched bases: 8. This CDR3 has 13 residues. Germline lookup yields CDR1 SGHRS and CDR2 YFSETQ. The CDR3 spells CASSGKDRASLHF. DNA of the CDR3: TGCGCCAGCAGCGGGAAGGACAGGGCGTCCCTCCACTTT.

The chain links TRBV4-1 to TRBJ1-2, with 10 bases lining up with TRBD1. From germline, CDR1 is MGHRA and CDR2 YSYEKL. J gave up 1 base and V 4 bases, and 3 bases lay outside the gene matches. The CDR3 length is 15 residues. The CDR3 spells CASSRDRGLNYGYTF. CDR3 DNA: TGCGCCAGCAGCCGCGACAGGGGGCTTAACTATGGCTACACCTTC.

V is TRBV7-2 and J is TRBJ2-3; D may be TRBD1 or TRBD2 (5 bases each). In germline, CDR1 is SGHTA, CDR2 FQGNSA. Trimming removed 2 bases from V and 7 bases from J, with 7 bases in between. This CDR3 is built from 12 residues. CDR3 nucleotides: TGTGCCAGCAGCTTATGGGGGAATACGCAGTATTTT. Protein: CASSLWGNTQYF.

The chain employs TRBV5-1 and TRBJ2-3; 13 nucleotides agree with TRBD2. J was trimmed by 3 bases and V by 2 bases; bases with no gene match: 6. Germline lookup yields CDR1 SGHRS and CDR2 YFSETQ. The CDR3 has 17 residues. The chain's CDR3 is CASSFRTSGSLTDTQYF. DNA of the CDR3: TGCGCCAGCAGCTTCCGGACTAGCGGGAGCCTAACAGATACGCAGTATTTT.

A few counts support this clonotype. The CDR3 spells CASRRNSHSNQPQHF. The CDR3 DNA is TGTGCCAGCAGGAGGAACAGCCATAGCAATCAGCCCCAGCATTTT. The V and J genes are TRBV6-2 or TRBV6-3 and TRBJ1-5; D not certain. Per germline, CDR1 MNHEY and CDR2 SVGEGT. The V end was cut by 6 bases, the J end by 0 bases, with 12 bases between. The CDR3 is 15 amino acids.

This clonotype was found a few times. V and J are TRBV4-2 and TRBJ2-3, with 7 bases fitting TRBD2. The CDR3 covers 11 residues. Germline V gene lookup returns CDR1 LGHNA and CDR2 YNFKEQ. V shed 5 bases, J shed 8 bases, and the junction held 1 base outside the gene matches. In nucleotides, the CDR3 is TGTGCCAGCAGCTGGGGGGGTACGCAGTATTTT. This sequence encodes CASSWGGTQYF.

There are a few counts of this clonotype. The V call is TRBV20-1, the J call TRBJ1-5; possibly TRBD1 for D (6 bases). The CDR3 length is 15 residues. Germline V lookup: CDR1 DFQATT, CDR2 SNEGSKA (reference sequence). Trimming shortened V by 4 bases and J by 0 bases, and 13 bases separated the two germline ends. Here the CDR3 DNA reads TGCAGTGCTACAAGGGGGGTACTTAGCAATCAGCCCCAGCATTTT. This gives the protein CSATRGVLSNQPQHF.

This clonotype was picked up a small number of times. The V call is TRBV20-1, the J call TRBJ2-1, with TRBD2 identical over 9 bases. V lost 6 bases and J lost 2; bases outside the gene matches: 5. CDR1 is DFQATT and CDR2 is SNEGSKA in the germline V gene (reference sequence). This CDR3 has 14 amino acids. The CDR3 sequence is CSASSGSTYNEQFF. CDR3 bases: TGCAGTGCGAGTAGCGGGAGTACCTACAATGAGCAGTTCTTC.

The V and J genes are TRBV7-9 and TRBJ2-2; possible D gene TRBD1, 6 bases. The CDR3 has 15 amino acids. Trimming took 5 bases from V and 0 from J, leaving 10 bases between them. Germline V gives CDR1 SEHNR, CDR2 FQNEAQ (reference sequence). CDR3 sequence (DNA): TGTGCCAGCAGCCGGGGACATTCGAACACCGGGGAGCTGTTTTTT. It yields the protein CASSRGHSNTGELFF.

J is TRBJ1-4 and V is TRBV6-1; possibly TRBD1 for D (5 bases). Germline V gives CDR1 MNHNS, CDR2 SASEGT. Trimming removed 6 bases at V and 5 bases at J, with 13 bases between. The CDR3 totals 14 residues. The CDR3 DNA sequence: TGTGCCAGCAGGTCCGTGGGGGGAAATGAAAAACTGTTTTTT. Translated: CASRSVGGNEKLFF.

CDR3 in amino acids: CASSYTGGDQPQHF. CDR3 DNA sequence: TGTGCCAGCAGCTACACAGGGGGCGATCAGCCCCAGCATTTT. V and J are TRBV6-5 and TRBJ1-5, with 9 bases identical to TRBD1. Looked up from germline, CDR1 is MNHEY and CDR2 is SVGAGI. The CDR3 covers 14 residues. Trimming cost V 6 bases and J 5 bases; bases outside gene matches: 5.

This clonotype appeared a few times. The rearrangement uses TRBV28 and TRBJ1-6; 7 bases align to TRBD1. The CDR3 extends over 14 amino acids. The germline V gene encodes CDR1 MDHEN and CDR2 SYDVKM. V lost 10 bases and J lost 7; bases outside the gene matches: 10. The CDR3 DNA is TGTGCCACCGACCGGGACAGAGAGAATTCACCCCTCCACTTT. Amino acid sequence: CATDRDRENSPLHF.